Each of the 16 T cell receptor beta chains below was sequenced from the same sample in a study of OX40 agonist ivuxolimab in advanced cancers. Sequencing used immunoSEQ multiplex PCR; TCRdb keeps in-frame clones, though not all of them. The sample consists of approximately 70,000 clones, 82% of them appearing once. Material: CD4+ or CD8+ T cells sorted from blood, obtained in a trial of the OX40 agonist ivuxolimab. These receptors came from an adult with an advanced solid tumor such as melanoma, head and neck, liver or kidney cancer.

This clone was recorded only once. This chain links TRBV5-1 with TRBJ2-5; 11 positions agree with TRBD1. This CDR3 comprises 15 residues. The junction had 5 bases not matched to a gene; V was cut back by 0 bases and J by 7 bases. From germline, CDR1 is SGHRS and CDR2 YFSETQ. The CDR3 spells CASSLDGTGGTTQYF. CDR3 coding DNA: TGCGCCAGCAGCTTGGATGGGACAGGGGGGACGACCCAGTACTTC.

CDR3 residues: CSAGGGARGYTF. CDR3 sequence (DNA): TGCAGCGCCGGGGGCGGAGCACGGGGCTACACCTTC. This sequence joins TRBV29-1 and TRBJ1-2; D is possibly TRBD1 (6 bases). CDR3 length: 12 amino acids. The germline V and J ends were trimmed by 7 bases and 8 bases, with 17 bases remaining between them. Germline V gene lookup returns CDR1 SQVTM and CDR2 ANQGSEA.

This sequence joins TRBV7-6 and TRBJ1-3; D unclear. The CDR3 covers 16 residues. Between the trimmed V and J ends, which lost 2 bases and 0 bases, there was a span of 11 bases. The V gene's germline CDR1 is SGHVS and CDR2 FNYEAQ. The CDR3, as DNA: TGTGCCAGCAGCTTAAACCCCACATACTCTGGAAACACCATATATTTT. Protein product: CASSLNPTYSGNTIYF.

This rearrangement joins TRBV7-9 to TRBJ1-2; 7 positions match TRBD1. The CDR3 has 15 residues. The V gene end was trimmed by 5 bases and the J gene end by 2 bases; junction bases not matched to a gene: 8. Germline V lookup: CDR1 SEHNR, CDR2 FQNEAQ (reference sequence). The CDR3 region has the DNA TGTGCCAGCAGCCCCCAGGGACAGATAAACTATGGCTACACCTTC. This encodes CASSPQGQINYGYTF.

The gene calls are TRBV4-1 and TRBJ2-1; 9 bases match TRBD2. The junction had 7 bases not matched to a gene; V was cut back by 1 base and J by 9 bases. Germline loops: CDR1 MGHRA, CDR2 YSYEKL. The CDR3 runs to 15 residues. The CDR3 nucleotides read TGCGCCAGCAGCCAAGGGTGGATAGCGGGAGCTGAGCAGTTCTTC. Its translation: CASSQGWIAGAEQFF.

The chain has TRBV28 and TRBJ2-7, with 9 bases identical to TRBD1. With 5 bases clipped from V and 5 bases from J, the junction kept 7 bases outside the gene matches. This CDR3 contains 14 residues. CDR1 MDHEN and CDR2 SYDVKM come from the germline V gene. Here the CDR3 DNA reads TGTGCCAGCAGTACCACAGGGGGCATCGACGAGCAGTACTTC. It translates to CASSTTGGIDEQYF.

This chain connects TRBV7-2 to TRBJ1-5; D possibly corresponds to TRBD1 (5 bases). The CDR3 spans 16 residues. CDR1 and CDR2 (germline): SGHTA, FQGNSA. V lost 5 bases and J 0 bases, leaving 14 bases between the germline ends. This CDR3 is CASSLDGAVSNQPQHF. The CDR3 nucleotides are TGTGCCAGCAGCCTAGACGGGGCGGTTAGCAATCAGCCCCAGCATTTT. Full variable domain (remainder filled in from reference TRBV7-2 and TRBJ1-5): GAGVSQSPSNKVTEKGKDVELRCDPISGHTALYWYRQSLGQGLEFLIYFQGNSAPDKSGLPSDRFSAERTGGSVSTLTIQRTQQEDSAVYLCASSLDGAVSNQPQHFGDGTRLSIL.

The chain recombines TRBV11-2 with TRBJ1-6; D is unclear. The CDR3 runs 13 residues. Germline CDR1 is SGHAT and CDR2 is FQNNGV. V lost 0 bases and J lost 14, with 11 bases in between. The CDR3 spells CASSLESGVALHF. CDR3 bases: TGTGCCAGCAGCTTAGAGTCAGGAGTGGCCCTCCACTTT.

Note on this clone: Other DNA sequences in this specimen translate into the identical CDR3. The chain carries TRBV6-1 and TRBJ2-7; D possibly corresponds to TRBD1 (6 bases). The germline gives CDR1 MNHNS, CDR2 SASEGT. The CDR3 extends over 14 amino acids. Trimming removed 3 bases from V and 1 base from J, with 10 bases in between. CDR3 amino acids: CASSEAQGSYEQYV. CDR3 bases: TGTGCCAGCAGTGAGGCCCAGGGGTCCTACGAGCAGTACGTC.

The chain uses TRBV7-2 and TRBJ2-5; the D gene is possibly TRBD2 (5 bases). The V end was cut by 3 bases, the J end by 4 bases, with 12 bases between. The CDR3 contains 14 residues. From germline, CDR1 is SGHTA and CDR2 FQGNSA. The CDR3 bases are TGTGCCAGCAGCTTTACTAGAAGTGTAGAGACCCAGTACTTC. Translated: CASSFTRSVETQYF.

This clone was counted a single time. J is TRBJ2-1 and V is TRBV28; D is undetermined. V shed 2 bases and J shed 9 bases, with 8 bases lying between them. Germline lookup yields CDR1 MDHEN and CDR2 SYDVKM. The CDR3 has 12 amino acids. In nucleotides, the CDR3 is TGTGCCAGCAGTTTAAGGCGAGTTGAGCAGTTCTTC. Amino acids: CASSLRRVEQFF. The complete variable domain, with remaining parts taken from reference TRBV28 and TRBJ2-1, reads DVKVTQSSRYLVKRTGEKVFLECVQDMDHENMFWYRQDPGLGLRLIYFSYDVKMKEKGDIPEGYSVSREKKERFSLILESASTNQTSMYLCASSLRRVEQFFGPGTRLTVL.

The rearrangement joins TRBV27 to TRBJ1-5; 8 bases match TRBD1. J gave up 0 bases and V 7 bases, and 14 bases lay outside the gene matches. The length of the CDR3 is 18 residues. Germline V gene lookup returns CDR1 MNHEY and CDR2 SMNVEV (reference sequence). CDR3 DNA sequence: TGTGCCAGCACCCTCAAATGGGACAGGCTATATAGCAATCAGCCCCAGCATTTT. Its protein is CASTLKWDRLYSNQPQHF.

V is TRBV7-9 and J is TRBJ2-5; D might be TRBD2 (6 bases). CDR3 length: 15 amino acids. The V gene lost 5 bases and the J gene lost 3 bases, with 16 bases spanning the gap. Germline-derived CDR1 and CDR2 are SEHNR and FQNEAQ (reference sequence). The CDR3 sequence: CASSPSGTREETQYF. The CDR3 DNA is TGTGCCAGCAGCCCTTCGGGGACTCGAGAAGAGACCCAGTACTTC.

J is TRBJ1-2 and V is TRBV27, with D hard to call. Germline loops: CDR1 MNHEY, CDR2 SMNVEV (reference sequence). The CDR3 length is 14 residues. Deletions cut 2 bases from V and 5 bases from J, with 12 bases between. CDR3 sequence: CASSLNRPGYGYTF. The CDR3 DNA sequence: TGTGCCAGCAGTTTAAACCGGCCTGGGTATGGCTACACCTTC.

This clone was picked up a small number of times. The genes are TRBV11-2 and TRBJ1-1; D uncertain. Germline V gene sequence: CDR1 SGHAT, CDR2 FQNNGV. The CDR3 totals 13 residues. The V and J ends lost 5 bases and 1 base respectively, with 8 bases between them. CDR3 in amino acids: CASSHWQNTEAFF. The CDR3 DNA sequence: TGTGCCAGCAGCCATTGGCAGAACACTGAAGCTTTCTTT.

The rearrangement uses TRBV7-9 and TRBJ2-5; weak D call: TRBD1 (6 bases). This CDR3 comprises 15 residues. Germline loops: CDR1 SEHNR, CDR2 FQNEAQ (reference sequence). V gave up 5 bases and J gave up 0 bases, with 13 bases separating them. This chain's CDR3 is CASSRLGADQETQYF. CDR3 in DNA: TGTGCCAGCAGCCGACTGGGGGCGGACCAAGAGACCCAGTACTTC.